Shown below are 16 T cell receptor beta chains from a single sample sequenced in a study of vaccination effects on CD4 cells after COVID-19. These receptors have no known antigen. Sequencing was performed with immunoSEQ multiplex PCR; in TCRdb, only in-frame clones are kept and a portion is missing. Of about 34,000 clones listed, approximately 73% are singletons. With the ViraFEST assay, the study expanded antigen-specific CD4+ T cells using viral peptide pools, then sequenced them. CD4+ T cell isolation took place after 10 days of culture. Each vaccine recipient was nucleocapsid antibody negative and had no prior SARS-CoV-2 infection. Sequencing used CD4+ T cells from PBMCs cultured with HCoV-OC43 spike peptides, obtained before COVID-19 vaccination. This sample's subset: HCoV-OC43 spike overlapping peptide pool stimulation. The receptors originated from a human donor who received a COVID-19 vaccine.

The J gene is TRBJ2-7, the V gene TRBV10-3, with 13 bases fitting TRBD2. J lost 5 bases, V lost 5 bases, and 15 bases had no gene match. The CDR3 sequence is 18 residues long. Per the germline V gene, CDR1 is ENHRY and CDR2 is SYGVKD. CDR3 DNA sequence: TGTGCCATCAGTTCCACTAGCGGGAGGGCCTCGATTTCTAACGAGCAGTACTTC. It specifies CAISSTSGRASISNEQYF.

This clone was found a few times. V gene TRBV29-1 combines with J gene TRBJ1-2, with 9 bases lining up with TRBD1. V shed 5 bases, J shed 8 bases, and the junction held 12 bases outside the gene matches. The CDR3 spans 14 residues. Germline lookup yields CDR1 SQVTM and CDR2 ANQGSEA. CDR3 DNA: TGCAGCGTTCCTATGGGGACAGGGTTCAACGGCTACACCTTC. It translates to CSVPMGTGFNGYTF.

The chain is built from TRBV30 and TRBJ1-5; D remains unclear. The germline V and J ends were trimmed by 2 bases and 4 bases, with 9 bases remaining between them. From germline, CDR1 is GTSNPN and CDR2 SVGIG (reference sequence). The CDR3 extends over 13 amino acids. The CDR3: CAWSLDRNQPQHF. Written as DNA, the CDR3 is TGTGCCTGGAGTTTGGACCGAAATCAGCCCCAGCATTTT.

The chain carries TRBV7-6 and TRBJ2-3; 9 bases line up with TRBD1. V trimming: 2 bases; J trimming: 2 bases; junction bases outside the gene matches: 5. Germline-derived CDR1 and CDR2 are SGHVS and FNYEAQ. The CDR3 consists of 16 residues. The CDR3, as DNA: TGTGCCAGCAGCTTAAGACGGGACAGGGCCACAGATACGCAGTATTTT. Translated: CASSLRRDRATDTQYF.

In its sample, this clone was seen a few times. The rearrangement links TRBV7-2 to TRBJ1-5, with D unresolved. The germline gives CDR1 SGHTA, CDR2 FQGNSA. Trimming stripped 5 bases from V and 3 bases from J, with 11 bases between. This CDR3 region has 14 residues. Written as DNA, the CDR3 is TGTGCCAGCAGCCTCCGGACTAACAATCAGCCCCAGCATTTT. Residues: CASSLRTNNQPQHF.

CDR3 DNA sequence: TGTGCCAGCAGCTTAGTTGGGGGTATGGGATCCGGGGAGCTGTTTTTT. This gives the protein CASSLVGGMGSGELFF. The chain carries TRBV11-3 and TRBJ2-2, with D perhaps given as TRBD1 or TRBD2 (5 bases each). Trimming took off 1 base at V and 6 bases at J, with 15 bases between the two ends. This CDR3 is 16 amino acids long. In germline, CDR1 is SGHNT, CDR2 YENEEA.

Written as DNA, the CDR3 is TGTGCCAGCAACCTATCCAGGGGGAGGGCTGAAGCTTTCTTT. Residues: CASNLSRGRAEAFF. The chain uses TRBV7-9 and TRBJ1-1, with 7 bases aligning to TRBD1. The germline V gene encodes CDR1 SEHNR and CDR2 FQNEAQ (reference sequence). CDR3 size: 14 residues. The junction had 11 bases not matched to a gene; V was cut back by 7 bases and J by 6 bases.

This rearrangement joins TRBV7-9 to TRBJ2-5; TRBD1 matches at 8 bases. CDR1 and CDR2 from the germline V gene are SEHNR and FQNEAQ (reference sequence). This CDR3 contains 15 residues. Trimming at V came to 5 bases and at J to 11 bases, leaving 16 bases not matched to a gene. The CDR3 loop reads CASSLSRGQVPSQYF. Here the CDR3 DNA reads TGTGCCAGCAGCCTCTCAAGGGGACAGGTCCCCAGTCAGTACTTC. The whole variable domain, remainder taken from reference TRBV7-9 and TRBJ2-5, is DTGVSQNPRHKITKRGQNVTFRCDPISEHNRLYWYRQTLGQGPEFLTYFQNEAQLEKSRLLSDRFSAERPKGSFSTLEIQRTEQGDSAMYLCASSLSRGQVPSQYFGPGTRLLVL.

The chain links TRBV12-5 to TRBJ2-7, with D perhaps matching TRBD2 (5 bases). Germline CDR1 is LGHNT and CDR2 is FRNRAP. V lost 6 bases and J lost 5, with 17 bases in between. The CDR3 is made up of 14 amino acids. The CDR3 sequence: CASGSRSEGDEQYF. CDR3 DNA sequence: TGTGCTAGTGGGTCCCGGAGTGAGGGTGACGAGCAGTACTTC.

This rearrangement joins TRBV4-1 to TRBJ1-2, with unresolved D. V shed 4 bases and J shed 1 base, with 13 bases lying between them. The CDR3 is made up of 15 amino acids. Germline V gene sequence: CDR1 MGHRA, CDR2 YSYEKL. The CDR3 region has the DNA TGCGCCAGCAGCCTAGGAAGGATCGGTAACTATGGCTACACCTTC. The encoded protein is CASSLGRIGNYGYTF.

J is TRBJ2-3 and V is TRBV9, with 10 bases aligning to TRBD1. This CDR3 has 15 residues. Germline CDR1 reads SGDLS; CDR2 reads YYNGEE. Losses at the gene ends were 2 bases for V and 4 bases for J; bases not matched to a gene: 4. As DNA, the CDR3 is TGTGCCAGCAGCGTCCGACAGGGGGCTGCAGATACGCAGTATTTT. Translating gives CASSVRQGAADTQYF.

This rearrangement joins TRBV14 to TRBJ2-6, with D uncertain. The CDR3 has 16 amino acids. V was shortened by 2 bases and J by 0 bases, with 8 bases between the two germline ends. CDR1 and CDR2 (germline): SGHDN, FVKESK. CDR3 sequence (DNA): TGTGCCAGCAGCCAAAAAATTGACTCTGGGGCCAACGTCCTGACTTTC. Translating gives CASSQKIDSGANVLTF.

The chain combines TRBV4-3 with TRBJ1-4; 11 bases are shared with TRBD1. CDR1 is LGHNA and CDR2 is YSLEER in the germline V gene. The CDR3 has 16 residues. The J segment lost 8 bases and the V segment lost 0 bases, leaving 5 bases of the junction unmatched. Here the CDR3 DNA reads TGCGCCAGCAGCCAAGATAGTTGGACAGGGGGCGAAAAACTGTTTTTT. This translates into CASSQDSWTGGEKLFF.

This clone was seen just once. This chain links TRBV10-3 with TRBJ1-2; D possibly corresponds to TRBD1 (6 bases). The V gene lost 8 bases and the J gene lost 3 bases, with 13 bases spanning the gap. Per the germline V gene, CDR1 is ENHRY and CDR2 is SYGVKD. This CDR3 is 13 amino acids long. The CDR3 region is CAISQGGDYGYTF. CDR3 nucleotide sequence: TGTGCCATCTCACAGGGAGGAGACTATGGCTACACCTTC.

This sequence joins TRBV11-1 and TRBJ2-3, with TRBD2 matching 11 bases. The V gene end was trimmed by 5 bases and the J gene end by 2 bases; junction bases not matched to a gene: 6. The CDR3 loop spans 16 amino acids. In germline, CDR1 is SGHAT, CDR2 FQDESV (reference sequence). The CDR3 sequence: CASSPRLAGYTDTQYF. CDR3 in DNA: TGTGCCAGCAGCCCGAGACTAGCGGGGTACACAGATACGCAGTATTTT.

The chain employs TRBV6-6 and TRBJ1-2, with D maybe TRBD1 (6 bases). V lost 5 bases to trimming and J lost 1 base, with 8 bases between them. Germline V gene lookup returns CDR1 MNHNY and CDR2 SVGAGI (reference sequence). There are 13 residues in the CDR3. The CDR3: CASSLDSNYGYTF. CDR3 coding DNA: TGTGCCAGCAGTCTGGACAGTAACTATGGCTACACCTTC.